This record covers a single TCR beta chain. Trimming removed 5 bases at V and 0 bases at J, with 12 bases between. CDR3 length equals 15 residues. The sample comes from a study of T-cell reconstitution after alpha-beta-depleted transplantation in children. The authors prepared the TCRbeta library with unique molecular identifiers. TCRdb fed the PCR reads into MiXCR, producing one record per CDR3 protein. The table includes about 980,000 distinct CDR3 sequences, 25% to 30% detected once. This chain uses TRBV12-3 or TRBV12-4 with TRBJ2-3; perhaps TRBD2 as D (6 bases). The specimen was PBMCs, mostly from graft donor cells, collected 360 days after TCRalphabeta/CD19-depleted stem cell transplant. The origin of this receptor is a boy in the first two years of life who had a stem cell transplant for SCID, so the T cells may come from the graft donor. CDR3 loop: CASSPYGTSTDTQYF. The CDR3 nucleotides are TGTGCCAGCAGTCCCTACGGGACTAGCACAGATACGCAGTATTTT.